These 15 T cell receptor beta chains share one sample of origin, sequenced in a study of T cell repertoires in cytomegalovirus infection. TCRdb called the reads again in MiXCR, with one record for every CDR3 protein. The table includes about 310,000 distinct CDR3 sequences, roughly a sixth detected once. The sample consisted of PBMCs. The receptors come from a human donor in good health (CMV status not recorded). Some clones in this sample may be carry-over from other donors' samples.

Only a few counts were recorded for this clonotype. The chain combines TRBV19 with TRBJ2-7; 7 bases map to TRBD1. CDR1 is LNHDA, CDR2 SQIVND, per germline (reference sequence). The CDR3 loop spans 14 amino acids. V shed 5 bases, J shed 0 bases, and the junction held 4 bases outside the gene matches. The CDR3 coding sequence is TGTGCCAGTAGTCCGGGACAGATCTCCTACGAGCAGTACTTC. It is translated as CASSPGQISYEQYF.

This clonotype was counted many times. This chain links TRBV6-2 or TRBV6-3 with TRBJ2-1, with D uncertain. V lost 5 bases and J 10 bases, leaving 12 bases between the germline ends. Germline-derived CDR1 and CDR2 are MNHEY and SVGEGT. CDR3 length: 12 residues. The CDR3 protein is CASSPGPQEQFF. In nucleotides, the CDR3 is TGTGCCAGCAGTCCCGGCCCGCAAGAGCAGTTCTTC.

This chain connects TRBV5-1 to TRBJ2-1; the D gene is possibly TRBD1 (6 bases). Trimming stripped 4 bases from V and 6 bases from J, with 14 bases between. This CDR3 has 14 amino acids. Germline V gives CDR1 SGHRS, CDR2 YFSETQ. The CDR3 is CASSRQQGGNEQFF. In DNA form, the CDR3 reads TGCGCCAGCAGCCGACAACAAGGGGGCAATGAGCAGTTCTTC.

This clonotype was picked up many times. The rearrangement links TRBV28 to TRBJ1-2; D uncertain. The CDR3 length is 13 residues. From germline, CDR1 is MDHEN and CDR2 SYDVKM. V shed 7 bases and J shed 4 bases, with 13 bases lying between them. Here the CDR3 reads CASTMAPLYGYTF. As DNA, the CDR3 is TGTGCCAGCACTATGGCCCCCCTCTATGGCTACACCTTC.

This clonotype appeared a few times. The chain carries TRBV27 and TRBJ1-2, with 9 bases fitting TRBD1. The junction had 0 bases not matched to a gene; V was cut back by 6 bases and J by 1 base. This CDR3 is built from 13 residues. Germline assignment: CDR1 MNHEY and CDR2 SMNVEV (reference sequence). The CDR3 DNA is TGTGCCAGCAGGACAGGGGGTAACTATGGCTACACCTTC. Translation gives CASRTGGNYGYTF.

The chain recombines TRBV27 with TRBJ2-3, with 12 bases lining up with TRBD2. Germline loops: CDR1 MNHEY, CDR2 SMNVEV (reference sequence). CDR3 length equals 17 residues. Losses at the gene ends were 5 bases for V and 2 bases for J; bases not matched to a gene: 8. The CDR3 nucleotides read TGTGCCAGCAGTCCCTGGACTAGCGGGGCCTACACAGATACGCAGTATTTT. It yields the protein CASSPWTSGAYTDTQYF.

This clonotype was seen a handful of times. This chain uses TRBV20-1 with TRBJ1-6; D might be TRBD1 (5 bases). This CDR3 has 15 residues. From germline, CDR1 is DFQATT and CDR2 SNEGSKA (reference sequence). V shed 6 bases and J shed 0 bases, with 12 bases lying between them. DNA of the CDR3: TGCAGTGCCCTTTTAGGGACCTCCTATAATTCACCCCTCCACTTT. It specifies CSALLGTSYNSPLHF.

This clonotype was counted ten times or more. The CDR3 DNA follows: TGTGCCAGCAGGCCTAGCGGAGATACGCAGTATTTT. Protein: CASRPSGDTQYF. The chain combines TRBV7-8 with TRBJ2-3; 7 nucleotides match TRBD2. With 6 bases clipped from V and 5 bases from J, the junction kept 2 bases outside the gene matches. The CDR3 consists of 12 residues. The germline V gene has CDR1 SGHVS and CDR2 FQNEAQ.

At least ten counts were recorded for this clonotype. The chain couples TRBV11-2 to TRBJ2-3, with unresolved D. Trimming removed 7 bases from V and 2 bases from J, with 13 bases in between. Germline V gene lookup returns CDR1 SGHAT and CDR2 FQNNGV. This CDR3 has 14 residues. The CDR3 sequence is CASTQRVFTDTQYF. The CDR3 DNA is TGTGCCAGCACTCAAAGAGTTTTCACAGATACGCAGTATTTT.

At least ten counts were recorded for this clonotype. The gene calls are TRBV4-1 and TRBJ2-1; no clear D gene. Germline-derived CDR1 and CDR2 are MGHRA and YSYEKL. V lost 1 base and J 6 bases, leaving 7 bases between the germline ends. The CDR3 sequence is 13 residues long. The CDR3 spells CASSQARANEQFF. The DNA for the CDR3 is TGCGCCAGCAGCCAAGCCCGGGCCAATGAGCAGTTCTTC.

V and J are TRBV12-3 or TRBV12-4 and TRBJ2-4, with D possibly matching TRBD1 (5 bases). The V gene lost 6 bases and the J gene lost 5 bases, with 11 bases spanning the gap. CDR3 size: 13 residues. The CDR3 here is CASSVTAQNIQYF. For the CDR3, the DNA is TGTGCCAGCAGCGTGACAGCGCAAAACATTCAGTACTTC.

This clonotype was counted at least ten times. This chain uses TRBV12-3 or TRBV12-4 with TRBJ2-3; 9 bases line up with TRBD2. The CDR3 contains 15 residues. Trimming took 2 bases from V and 6 from J; bases not matched to a gene: 6. This CDR3 is CASSLRGAGGDTQYF. CDR3 bases: TGTGCCAGCAGTTTAAGGGGGGCGGGAGGGGATACGCAGTATTTT.

This clonotype was found a few times. J is TRBJ1-5 and V is TRBV20-1; TRBD1 matches at 7 bases. The CDR3 covers 18 residues. The V segment lost 6 bases and the J segment 2 bases; nucleotides outside the gene matches: 19. Germline V CDR1 and CDR2: DFQATT, SNEGSKA (reference sequence). The CDR3 coding sequence is TGCAGTGCGGCTGAGACAGGGCGGGGTTTTTTCGGCAATCAGCCCCAGCATTTT. Translating gives CSAAETGRGFFGNQPQHF.

The rearrangement uses TRBV5-6 and TRBJ1-1; unclear D gene. The CDR3 contains 12 residues. Germline lookup yields CDR1 SGHDT and CDR2 YYEEEE. V was cut by 5 bases and J by 5 bases, with 10 bases left in between. The chain's CDR3 is CASSSRWTEAFF. The CDR3, as DNA: TGTGCCAGCAGTTCTAGATGGACTGAAGCTTTCTTT.

In its sample, this clonotype was seen many times. The chain combines TRBV7-9 with TRBJ1-3; D is perhaps TRBD1 (6 bases). With 5 bases removed from V and 2 bases from J, the gap between germline ends came to 22 bases. CDR1 and CDR2 from the germline V gene are SEHNR and FQNEAQ (reference sequence). CDR3 length equals 18 residues. The CDR3 is CASSPPRFTQGPGNTIYF. The CDR3 nucleotides are TGTGCCAGCAGCCCCCCCAGGTTCACACAGGGACCTGGAAACACCATATATTTT. Supplemented by reference TRBV7-9 and TRBJ1-3, the full variable domain reads DTGVSQNPRHKITKRGQNVTFRCDPISEHNRLYWYRQTLGQGPEFLTYFQNEAQLEKSRLLSDRFSAERPKGSFSTLEIQRTEQGDSAMYLCASSPPRFTQGPGNTIYFGEGSWLTVV.